This T cell receptor (beta chain) derives from a study of low-dose radiotherapy and immunotherapy resistance in tumors. TRAV- and TRBV-specific primers were used for first-strand cDNA, which covered alpha and beta chains. Amplification, which lasted roughly 20 PCR cycles, used a constant-region primer and V-primer adapter to amplify TCRs. TCRdb redid the calling of the reads with MiXCR, one entry per CDR3 protein. The sample holds roughly 100,000 distinct CDR3 sequences, 20% to 25% seen once. CDR1 is MNHNS and CDR2 is SASEGT in the germline V gene. Trimming stripped 1 base from V and 4 bases from J, with 7 bases between. This CDR3 has 13 residues. Indicated time point: after trial treatment. The treatment is: LDRT plus nivolumab, ipilimumab, low-dose cyclophosphamide and aspirin (RACIN trial). Many counts were recorded for this clonotype.

The receptor's source is a male donor with prostate cancer. V usage is TRBV6-1 and J usage is TRBJ1-2, with D uncertain. Material: PBMCs, obtained after low-dose radiotherapy plus immunotherapy. The CDR3: CASSEVSTYGYTF. In DNA, the CDR3 is TGTGCCAGCAGTGAAGTATCTACCTATGGCTACACCTTC.